The 21 T cell receptor beta chains below were found in one sample sequenced in a study of CD8+ T cells in alopecia areata. RNA, once extracted, was reverse transcribed into cDNA for use as the sequencing template. Measured with immunoSEQ multiplex PCR; TCRdb has only the in-frame clones, and not every one. Of about 250,000 clones listed, roughly 63% were seen once; the top ten hold 0.75% to 0.95%. Documented treatment: oral pan-JAK inhibitor, 5-10 mg twice daily. This specimen was CD4+ T cells sorted from blood, taken around week 54, from a patient treated with tofacitinib. Receptor source: a human donor with alopecia areata.

The chain links TRBV30 to TRBJ1-6, with D possibly being TRBD1 (5 bases). The CDR3 consists of 13 residues. Trimming took off 0 bases at V and 10 bases at J, with 10 bases between the two ends. Germline V lookup: CDR1 GTSNPN, CDR2 SVGIG (reference sequence). CDR3 DNA: TGTGCCTGGAGTGTATCAGGGTGGTCACCCCTCCACTTT. Translating gives CAWSVSGWSPLHF.

Of note for this clone: The germline gene is not matched at one end of the junction; a read error may be the cause. The chain joins TRBV29-1 to TRBJ2-2; D is possibly TRBD1 or TRBD2 (6 bases each). Germline CDR1 SQVTM, CDR2 ANQGSEA. The CDR3 has 14 amino acids. CDR3 in DNA: TGCGGCGTTAGGGGGGACCCGAACACCGGGGAGCTGTTTTTT. Translating it yields CGVRGDPNTGELFF.

This clone was detected once. The chain carries TRBV30 and TRBJ2-5, with TRBD2 matching 7 bases. J lost 5 bases, V lost 5 bases, and 11 bases had no gene match. Germline V lookup: CDR1 GTSNPN, CDR2 SVGIG (reference sequence). The CDR3 sequence is 14 residues long. The CDR3 loop is CAWGGGTVSETQYF. The CDR3 bases are TGTGCCTGGGGGGGAGGGACGGTCTCCGAGACCCAGTACTTC.

V usage is TRBV7-9 and J usage is TRBJ2-5; D gene unclear. V lost 5 bases and J 7 bases, leaving 11 bases between the germline ends. This CDR3 has 12 residues. CDR1 is SEHNR, CDR2 FQNEAQ, per germline (reference sequence). The CDR3 sequence is CASSPTLGTQYF. Here the CDR3 DNA reads TGTGCCAGCAGCCCCACACTTGGGACCCAGTACTTC.

The chain employs TRBV5-1 and TRBJ2-5; D perhaps matches TRBD1 (6 bases). Germline V gene lookup returns CDR1 SGHRS and CDR2 YFSETQ. The CDR3 spans 15 residues. Trimming removed 2 bases at V and 7 bases at J, with 18 bases between. The CDR3 is CASSFAGELKGTQYF. The CDR3 bases are TGCGCCAGCAGCTTCGCAGGGGAGCTAAAGGGGACCCAGTACTTC.

V is TRBV2 and J is TRBJ2-5; D call uncertain. This CDR3 region has 14 residues. Per the germline V gene, CDR1 is SNHLY and CDR2 is FYNNEI. Trimming took off 1 base at V and 2 bases at J, with 8 bases between the two ends. CDR3 in DNA: TGTGCCAGCAGTGAAGTGGGTTTGCAAGAGACCCAGTACTTC. It is translated as CASSEVGLQETQYF. Based on the CDR3 plus reference TRBV2 and TRBJ2-5, the full variable domain is EPEVTQTPSHQVTQMGQEVILRCVPISNHLYFYWYRQILGQKVEFLVSFYNNEISEKSEIFDDQFSVERPDGSNFTLKIRSTKLEDSAMYFCASSEVGLQETQYFGPGTRLLVL.

The chain links TRBV27 to TRBJ2-3; D remains ambiguous. The CDR3 is 13 amino acids. The germline V gene encodes CDR1 MNHEY and CDR2 SMNVEV (reference sequence). V was clipped by 8 bases and J by 0 bases, with 9 bases between them. CDR3 residues: CASRLQSTDTQYF. The CDR3 nucleotides read TGTGCCAGCCGTCTCCAAAGCACAGATACGCAGTATTTT.

This chain joins TRBV4-2 and TRBJ2-5, with 8 nucleotides matching TRBD2. This CDR3 comprises 17 residues. J gave up 7 bases and V 0 bases, and 13 bases lay outside the gene matches. Germline V gene data show CDR1 as LGHNA and CDR2 as YNFKEQ. The CDR3 bases are TGTGCCAGCAGCCAAGATCCCTCACGGGGGGGCCTCGGGACCCAGTACTTC. Translation gives CASSQDPSRGGLGTQYF.

This clone was detected a few times. The chain recombines TRBV6-5 with TRBJ2-5, with TRBD1 matching 9 bases. CDR3 length: 13 residues. Trimming took 4 bases from V and 5 from J; bases not matched to a gene: 2. Germline CDR1 reads MNHEY; CDR2 reads SVGAGI. As DNA, the CDR3 is TGTGCCAGCAGTTTCGACAGGGGGGAGACCCAGTACTTC. It encodes CASSFDRGETQYF.

The chain links TRBV30 to TRBJ1-3; D call uncertain. Per the germline V gene, CDR1 is GTSNPN and CDR2 is SVGIG (reference sequence). CDR3 length: 11 residues. Trimming took 4 bases from V and 3 from J, leaving 4 bases between them. CDR3 loop: CAWKNGNTIYF. DNA of the CDR3: TGTGCCTGGAAAAATGGAAACACCATATATTTT. The full variable domain, its missing parts supplied by reference TRBV30 and TRBJ1-3, is SQTIHQWPATLVQPVGSPLSLECTVEGTSNPNLYWYRQAAGRGLQLLFYSVGIGQISSEVPQNLSASRPQDRQFILSSKKLLLSDSGFYLCAWKNGNTIYFGEGSWLTVV.

In regard to this clone: The identical CDR3 is also encoded by other nucleotide sequences in the sample. The V and J genes are TRBV10-3 and TRBJ2-1; D gene unclear. CDR1 and CDR2 (germline): ENHRY, SYGVKD. V lost 2 bases, J lost 3 bases, and 2 bases lay in between. The CDR3 runs 12 residues. The CDR3 DNA reads as TGTGCCATCAGTGAGGGCTACAATGAGCAGTTCTTC. Translating gives CAISEGYNEQFF.

This chain's CDR3 is CASSLKQGKTEAFF. As DNA, the CDR3 is TGTGCCAGCAGCTTGAAACAGGGGAAAACTGAAGCTTTCTTT. The chain links TRBV5-4 to TRBJ1-1; the match to TRBD1 covers 7 bases. The CDR3 is made up of 14 amino acids. V gave up 1 base and J gave up 5 bases; unmatched junction bases: 5. Germline V CDR1 and CDR2: SGHNT, YYREEE (reference sequence). Full variable domain (outside the CDR3, taken from reference TRBV5-4 and TRBJ1-1): ETGVTQSPTHLIKTRGQQVTLRCSSQSGHNTVSWYQQALGQGPQFIFQYYREEENGRGNFPPRFSGLQFPNYSSELNVNALELDDSALYLCASSLKQGKTEAFFGQGTRLTVV.

A few counts support this clone. As DNA, the CDR3 is TGTGCCAGCAGCGCCCGGACAGAAGGCTACACCTTC. Residues: CASSARTEGYTF. This chain uses TRBV9 with TRBJ1-2, with D possibly matching TRBD1 (6 bases). The CDR3 extends over 12 amino acids. Germline V lookup: CDR1 SGDLS, CDR2 YYNGEE. Trimming took 3 bases from V and 8 from J, leaving 11 bases between them.

This rearrangement joins TRBV7-2 to TRBJ2-1; D unclear. This CDR3 is built from 15 residues. The germline V gene has CDR1 SGHTA and CDR2 FQGNSA. V was clipped by 5 bases and J by 0 bases, with 11 bases between them. CDR3 in amino acids: CASSVGRLSYNEQFF. DNA for the CDR3: TGTGCCAGCAGCGTCGGGCGACTCTCCTACAATGAGCAGTTCTTC.

V gene TRBV29-1 combines with J gene TRBJ2-3; D possibly uses TRBD1 or TRBD2 (6 bases each). Germline assignment: CDR1 SQVTM and CDR2 ANQGSEA. V dropped 8 bases and J dropped 6 bases, with 27 bases sitting between them. This CDR3 has 16 residues. CDR3 in amino acids: CSSLPGSGRRGDTQYF. The CDR3 bases are TGCAGCTCTCTGCCGGGCTCGGGACGGAGGGGGGATACGCAGTATTTT.

The V and J genes are TRBV20-1 and TRBJ1-4; D is unclear. V gave up 6 bases and J gave up 11 bases, with 13 bases separating them. Germline CDR1 DFQATT, CDR2 SNEGSKA (reference sequence). The CDR3 runs to 11 residues. The chain's CDR3 is CSAPLAFKLFF. As DNA, the CDR3 is TGCAGTGCCCCCTTGGCCTTTAAACTGTTTTTT.

In its sample, this clone was seen a few times. This chain connects TRBV7-9 to TRBJ2-5; weak D call: TRBD1 (5 bases). CDR3 length: 14 amino acids. The V and J ends lost 3 bases and 9 bases respectively, with 17 bases between them. Germline lookup yields CDR1 SEHNR and CDR2 FQNEAQ (reference sequence). CDR3 DNA sequence: TGTGCCAGCAGCTTGGTGCAGGGCCAGGCGGCCCAGTACTTC. Amino acid sequence: CASSLVQGQAAQYF.

The CDR3 DNA sequence: TGTGCCAGCAGCTGGACAGGGGGCGAGCAGTACTTC. It yields the protein CASSWTGGEQYF. This sequence joins TRBV5-6 and TRBJ2-7, with 10 bases aligning to TRBD1. The V segment lost 3 bases and the J segment 6 bases; nucleotides outside the gene matches: 0. Germline assignment: CDR1 SGHDT and CDR2 YYEEEE. The CDR3 covers 12 residues.

The chain uses TRBV9 and TRBJ2-1; no clear D gene. Trimming removed 4 bases at V and 5 bases at J, with 13 bases between. This CDR3 is built from 14 residues. CDR1 and CDR2 (germline): SGDLS, YYNGEE. In nucleotides, the CDR3 is TGTGCCAGCAGCAGACTTTCAGGACACAATGAGCAGTTCTTC. This sequence encodes CASSRLSGHNEQFF.

The V and J genes are TRBV7-2 and TRBJ2-3, with TRBD2 identical over 10 bases. The germline gives CDR1 SGHTA, CDR2 FQGNSA. With V trimmed by 5 bases and J by 3 bases, 17 bases remained unmatched. This CDR3 region has 19 residues. The CDR3 loop is CASSTRSSGGAGSTDTQYF. The CDR3 coding sequence is TGTGCCAGCAGCACTCGGTCTAGCGGGGGTGCTGGGTCGACAGATACGCAGTATTTT.

The chain joins TRBV29-1 to TRBJ1-1; 9 bases align to TRBD1. Per the germline V gene, CDR1 is SQVTM and CDR2 is ANQGSEA. V gave up 4 bases and J gave up 1 base; unmatched junction bases: 1. CDR3 length equals 13 residues. DNA of the CDR3: TGCAGCGTTGTGGACAGGGGGAACACTGAAGCTTTCTTT. This codes for CSVVDRGNTEAFF.